The text below deals with one TCR beta chain. Its antigen is undetermined. This sample was taken from a study of CD4 T cells in relation to SARS-CoV-2 and coronaviruses. Germline CDR1 is SEHNR and CDR2 is FQNEAQ (reference sequence). The CDR3 runs 14 residues. After removal of 5 bases from V and 8 bases from J, the junction contained 9 bases not matched to a gene. Clones were read by immunoSEQ multiplex PCR, and TCRdb kept only the in-frame ones, dropping some. The table records 36,000 or so clones, about three quarters of them present only once. Cryopreserved PBMCs were CD4-enriched, then split into naive and memory cells.

The chain is built from TRBV7-9 and TRBJ2-1; 7 bases line up with TRBD2. Sequences were obtained from memory CD4+ T cells from PBMCs, cultured in vitro. This TCR came from an adult with COVID-19. The CDR3 loop is CASSQAGSLDEQFF. The CDR3, as DNA: TGTGCCAGCAGCCAAGCGGGGTCCTTAGATGAGCAGTTCTTC.